This TCR beta chain appears in the sequencing data of a study of blood T cell repertoires in COVID-19. Overall study: Italy, Spain and the United States were the sources of the convalescent and acute COVID-19 samples. T cells, B-cell-depleted T cells, or PBMCs provided the cDNA or gDNA that served as material.

The germline V gene has CDR1 LNHDA and CDR2 SQIVND (reference sequence). Germline trimming cut 5 bases from V and 5 bases from J; bases unmatched to any gene: 11. The CDR3 totals 16 residues. Authors' processing steps: Reference gene primer amplification gave estimated nucleated cell counts. Sequencing was performed with immunoSEQ multiplex PCR; in TCRdb, only in-frame clones are kept and a portion is missing. The V and J calls and clone size come from that table; D and trimming were worked out from the DNA. This table has 250,000 to 400,000 clones, approximately 89% appearing once. Recruited during active infection, patients (from Seattle) were subsequently followed longitudinally.

The sequenced material came from peripheral blood. The sequence derives from a woman aged 30 to 39 with COVID-19, enrolled during active disease. The chain couples TRBV19 to TRBJ2-3; TRBD2 matches at 9 bases. In DNA form, the CDR3 reads TGTGCCAGTAGTCACGAGGGGCGGGGGGGCCGAGATACGCAGTATTTT. Its protein is CASSHEGRGGRDTQYF.